Shown below are 3 T cell receptor beta chains from a single sample sequenced in a study of T cell responses to AZD1222 COVID-19 vaccine. Sequencing used immunoSEQ multiplex PCR; TCRdb keeps in-frame clones, though not all of them. The repertoire holds some 120,000 clones, around 89% seen once, with under 2% in the top ten. The sample was peripheral blood, taken on day 0 of AZD1222 vaccination. The receptor source for this set is an adult in good health.

The chain is built from TRBV2 and TRBJ1-5, with 12 bases aligning to TRBD1. The ends lost 5 bases at V and 3 bases at J; junction bases unmatched: 5. In germline, CDR1 is SNHLY, CDR2 FYNNEI. This CDR3 is 16 amino acids long. The CDR3 region is CASSTGTGGDNQPQHF. The DNA for the CDR3 is TGTGCCAGCAGTACCGGGACAGGGGGCGACAATCAGCCCCAGCATTTT.

This clone was seen only once. CDR3 amino acids: CASSQGLFQEAYEQYF. CDR3 coding DNA: TGTGCCAGCAGCCAAGGCCTTTTCCAGGAGGCCTACGAGCAGTACTTC. The chain is built from TRBV4-2 and TRBJ2-7; TRBD2 is a possible D gene (5 bases). Germline V gene sequence: CDR1 LGHNA, CDR2 YNFKEQ. CDR3 length equals 16 residues. V lost 1 base and J lost 2, with 15 bases in between.

CDR3 nucleotides: TGTGCCAGCAGATCCGGACGGATCTATGGCTACACCTTC. Protein: CASRSGRIYGYTF. V gene TRBV12-3 or TRBV12-4 combines with J gene TRBJ1-2, with D unresolved. Trimming left V 6 bases short and J 4 bases short, with 12 bases between. The CDR3 is made up of 13 amino acids.